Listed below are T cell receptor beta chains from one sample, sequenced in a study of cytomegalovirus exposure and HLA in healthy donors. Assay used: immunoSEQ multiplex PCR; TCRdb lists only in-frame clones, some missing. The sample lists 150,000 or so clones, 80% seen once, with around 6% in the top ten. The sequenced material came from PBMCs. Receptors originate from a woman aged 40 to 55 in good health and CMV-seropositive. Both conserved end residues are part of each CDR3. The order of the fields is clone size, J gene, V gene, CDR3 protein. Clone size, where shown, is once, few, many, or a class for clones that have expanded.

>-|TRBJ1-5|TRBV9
CAREEYSNQPQHF
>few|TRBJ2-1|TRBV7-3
CASSREGAGAAEQFF
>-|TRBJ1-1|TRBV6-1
CASSEGGGTGDTEAFF
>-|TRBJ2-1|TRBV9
CASSVEYPSGSRIDEQFF
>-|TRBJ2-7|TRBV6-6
CASRAGAAGDYEQYF
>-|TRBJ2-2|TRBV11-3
CASSLMEAGELFF
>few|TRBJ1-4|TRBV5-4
CASSPGTRNEKLFF
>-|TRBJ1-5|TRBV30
CAWSFHGAGGGNQPQHF
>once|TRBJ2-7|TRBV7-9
CASSPPEGQGAYEQYF
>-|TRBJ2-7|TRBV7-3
CASSFSAGISYEQYF
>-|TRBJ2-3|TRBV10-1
CASTAVIGTDTQYF
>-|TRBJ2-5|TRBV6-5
CASSYSAGQETQYF
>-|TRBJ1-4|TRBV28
CASRGGGTGREKLFF
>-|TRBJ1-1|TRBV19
CASQYSGSTEAFF
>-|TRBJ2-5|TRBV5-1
CASSLGRGGLSIMETQYF
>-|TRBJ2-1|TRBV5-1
CASRIRTGLADNEQFF
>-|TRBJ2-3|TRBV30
CGYKKAAGVLNTQYF
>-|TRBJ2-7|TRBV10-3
CAISPLADSSYEQYF
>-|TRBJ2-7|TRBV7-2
CASRKRTTGTYEQYF
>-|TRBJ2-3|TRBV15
CATSRAGGITDTQYF
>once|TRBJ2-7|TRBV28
CAPRRGMKYF
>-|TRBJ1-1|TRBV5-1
CASSSGQGGVMDTEAFF
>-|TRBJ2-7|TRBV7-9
CASSLGSYEQYF
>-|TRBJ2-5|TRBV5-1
CASSWRGGFQETQYF
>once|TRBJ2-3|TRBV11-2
CASSHPSGGRGTDTQYF
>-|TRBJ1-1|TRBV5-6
CASSFLETDRLAFF
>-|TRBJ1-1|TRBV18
CASSQFKQGNTEAFF
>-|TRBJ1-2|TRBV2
CASRSVGDRAIYGYTF
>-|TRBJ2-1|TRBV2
CASSLGLAGDIGQFF
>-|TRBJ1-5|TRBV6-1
CASSVLEGPQHF
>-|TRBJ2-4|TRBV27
CASSVGLAGGPENIQYF
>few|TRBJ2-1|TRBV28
CASSFILGLRDHNEQFF
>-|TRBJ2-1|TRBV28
CASSLAGGAYNEQFF
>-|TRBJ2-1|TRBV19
CASSTDFGGNEQFF
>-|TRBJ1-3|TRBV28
CASSFTAGLSGNTIYF
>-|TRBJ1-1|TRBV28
CASSSLKGRHTEAFF
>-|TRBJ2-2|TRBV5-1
CASSLDPVGELFF
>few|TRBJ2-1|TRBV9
CASSVSLRDFSHEQFF
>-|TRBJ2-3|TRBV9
CASSVKTSGRTDTQYF
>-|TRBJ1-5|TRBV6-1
CASSEGKLWGRGQQPQHF
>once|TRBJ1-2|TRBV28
CASSLISNYGYTF